Presented here are 10 T cell receptor beta chains from one specimen sequenced in a study of metastatic and nonmetastatic thyroid tumors. Every patient underwent thyroid surgery untreated. TCRdb re-called the PCR reads through MiXCR. The sample includes over 20,000 clones, more than 10% of them seen just once. The sequencing sample was made of blood. Receptors originate from a male donor with papillary thyroid cancer or a benign thyroid nodule (not recorded which). Some clones in this sample may be carry-over from other donors' samples.

This clone was counted a few times. The V gene is TRBV6-1, the J gene TRBJ2-1; 11 bases are a match to TRBD1. Trimming cost V 6 bases and J 4 bases; bases outside gene matches: 2. This CDR3 contains 14 residues. Germline lookup yields CDR1 MNHNS and CDR2 SASEGT. The DNA of the CDR3 is TGTGCCAGCAGCGGGACAGGGGGGTACAATGAGCAGTTCTTC. It is translated as CASSGTGGYNEQFF.

By sample fraction, this clone is medium-sized. The rearrangement joins TRBV6-5 to TRBJ2-5, with D possibly matching TRBD2 (6 bases). The CDR3 is 15 amino acids. The V and J ends lost 0 bases and 7 bases respectively, with 15 bases between them. In germline, CDR1 is MNHEY, CDR2 SVGAGI. For the CDR3, the DNA is TGTGCCAGCAGTTACTCCAAGAGGGAGGATGCGACCCAGTACTTC. Amino acid sequence: CASSYSKREDATQYF.

This clone was observed a handful of times. Mismatch with germline at one junction end may stem from a read error. The V gene is TRBV6-1, the J gene TRBJ1-5, with D unclear. The CDR3 has 13 residues. Germline assignment: CDR1 MNHNS and CDR2 SASEGT. CDR3 sequence reads: CASSRRSNKPQHF. The CDR3, as DNA: TGTGCCAGCAGTCGCAGGAGCAATAAGCCCCAGCATTTT.

At least ten counts were recorded for this clone. The genes are TRBV7-8 and TRBJ2-7; 8 positions match TRBD2. The CDR3 spans 11 residues. V shed 11 bases and J 5 bases; nucleotides not matched to a gene: 5. Germline CDR1 SGHVS, CDR2 FQNEAQ. The CDR3 spells CARPGGNEQYF. The CDR3 region has the DNA TGTGCCCGACCGGGGGGGAACGAGCAGTACTTC.

The CDR3 bases are TGTGCCAGCTCATCCCGGGGGTTCACCAAAAACATTCAGTACTTC. Translating it yields CASSSRGFTKNIQYF. The chain recombines TRBV18 with TRBJ2-4, with D perhaps TRBD2 (6 bases). V was shortened by 5 bases and J by 2 bases, with 13 bases between the two germline ends. CDR1 and CDR2 from the germline V gene are KGHSH and LQKENI. There are 15 residues in the CDR3.

In this sample, this clone turned up many times. This sequence joins TRBV19 and TRBJ1-1, with 7 bases matching TRBD1. The V segment lost 0 bases and the J segment 4 bases; nucleotides outside the gene matches: 8. Germline V lookup: CDR1 LNHDA, CDR2 SQIVND (reference sequence). The CDR3 runs 16 residues. As DNA, the CDR3 is TGTGCCAGTAGTATAGAGGGGAGGGGGCCTGGCACTGAAGCTTTCTTT. Translating it yields CASSIEGRGPGTEAFF. Full variable domain (rest looked up from reference TRBV19 and TRBJ1-1): DGGITQSPKYLFRKEGQNVTLSCEQNLNHDAMYWYRQDPGQGLRLIYYSQIVNDFQKGDIAEGYSVSREKKESFPLTVTSAQKNPTAFYLCASSIEGRGPGTEAFFGQGTRLTVV.

This clone was seen only a few times. The V and J genes are TRBV28 and TRBJ1-5, with TRBD1 as a possible D gene (5 bases). V was cut by 4 bases and J by 2 bases, with 15 bases left in between. The germline gives CDR1 MDHEN, CDR2 SYDVKM. The CDR3 is 16 amino acids. DNA of the CDR3: TGTGCCAGCAGTTCCGGGACGAGGTATGGCAATCAGCCCCAGCATTTT. It codes for CASSSGTRYGNQPQHF.

This rearrangement joins TRBV20-1 to TRBJ2-3, with D perhaps matching TRBD1 or TRBD2 (5 bases each). The CDR3 runs to 15 residues. Germline CDR1 DFQATT, CDR2 SNEGSKA (reference sequence). Trimming pared 4 bases from V and 2 bases from J, leaving 16 bases between. The CDR3 DNA reads as TGCAGTGCTACCGCCGGGACCTCTTCCACAGATACGCAGTATTTT. Translated, it gives CSATAGTSSTDTQYF.

At least ten counts were recorded for this clone. The rearrangement uses TRBV4-1 and TRBJ2-7; D is unresolved. CDR1 is MGHRA and CDR2 is YSYEKL in the germline V gene. V was trimmed by 0 bases and J by 0 bases, leaving 12 bases between them. This CDR3 has 16 amino acids. For the CDR3, the DNA is TGCGCCAGCAGCCAAGAAGACCCACCGAGCTCCTACGAGCAGTACTTC. Translated: CASSQEDPPSSYEQYF.

The table lists this clone with many counts. The V and J genes are TRBV2 and TRBJ2-5; 10 nucleotides align to TRBD1. The germline V gene has CDR1 SNHLY and CDR2 FYNNEI. V lost 6 bases and J lost 2; bases outside the gene matches: 15. CDR3 size: 18 residues. CDR3 sequence: CASRAWTGGGMGQETQYF. The CDR3 DNA follows: TGTGCCAGCAGAGCCTGGACAGGGGGAGGCATGGGACAAGAGACCCAGTACTTC. Drawing the rest from reference TRBV2 and TRBJ2-5, the complete variable domain is EPEVTQTPSHQVTQMGQEVILRCVPISNHLYFYWYRQILGQKVEFLVSFYNNEISEKSEIFDDQFSVERPDGSNFTLKIRSTKLEDSAMYFCASRAWTGGGMGQETQYFGPGTRLLVL.